These 25 T cell receptor beta chains were sequenced from one sample in a study of cytomegalovirus exposure and HLA in healthy donors (dated by TCRdb to the late 2010s). Receptor libraries were prepared by the immunoSEQ multiplex PCR assay. For the multiplex PCR, a mixture combining 60 forward primers for TCR Vbeta segments and 13 reverse primers for TCR Jbeta segments was used. In TCRdb, the immuneACCESS table is reduced to in-frame sequences with V and J assigned. These tables do not hold every clone; where another copy was compared, an unresolved V gene accounts for under half, and the others remain unexplained. The sample profile shows around 110,000 clones; around a tenth of them were found once. The ten largest clones add up to 3% to 3.5% of the sample. Sequencing was performed on PBMCs. These receptors originate from a man aged 25-40 years in good health and CMV-seronegative.

The chain carries TRBV28 and TRBJ1-2; D remains ambiguous. CDR3 size: 12 residues. V was cut by 4 bases and J by 3 bases, with 6 bases left in between. The germline V gene encodes CDR1 MDHEN and CDR2 SYDVKM. The CDR3 sequence: CASSSQDYGYTF. The CDR3 bases are TGTGCCAGCAGTTCCCAGGACTATGGCTACACCTTC.

This clone was picked up a small number of times. The V and J genes are TRBV5-1 and TRBJ2-3; TRBD2 aligns across 9 bases. V shed 3 bases and J 7 bases; nucleotides not matched to a gene: 12. Germline V CDR1 and CDR2: SGHRS, YFSETQ. The CDR3 is made up of 16 amino acids. In nucleotides, the CDR3 is TGCGCCAGCAGCTCCGCACAAGCGGGAGGCTCATATACGCAGTATTTT. This codes for CASSSAQAGGSYTQYF. The whole variable domain, remainder taken from reference TRBV5-1 and TRBJ2-3, is KAGVTQTPRYLIKTRGQQVTLSCSPISGHRSVSWYQQTPGQGLQFLFEYFSETQRNKGNFPGRFSGRQFSNSRSEMNVSTLELGDSALYLCASSSAQAGGSYTQYFGPGTRLTVL.

Only a few counts were recorded for this clone. The chain joins TRBV9 to TRBJ1-2, with 10 bases that match TRBD1. The CDR3 contains 15 residues. V lost 4 bases and J lost 3; bases outside the gene matches: 6. CDR1 SGDLS and CDR2 YYNGEE come from the germline V gene. The CDR3 spells CASSPLTGGYYGYTF. As DNA, the CDR3 is TGTGCCAGCAGCCCATTGACAGGGGGCTACTATGGCTACACCTTC.

The table lists this clone with a few counts. This chain uses TRBV4-2 with TRBJ1-1; 9 positions match TRBD1. CDR3 size: 15 residues. CDR1 is LGHNA, CDR2 YNFKEQ, per germline. V lost 1 base, J lost 5 bases, and 5 bases stayed unmatched. This CDR3 reads CASSQVNRGRTEAFF. CDR3 DNA: TGTGCCAGCAGCCAAGTTAACAGGGGGCGAACTGAAGCTTTCTTT.

This clone was picked up a small number of times. V and J are TRBV19 and TRBJ1-5; 7 bases fit TRBD1. V trimming: 0 bases; J trimming: 4 bases; junction bases outside the gene matches: 6. CDR3 length: 16 residues. CDR1 and CDR2 from the germline V gene are LNHDA and SQIVND (reference sequence). The CDR3 reads CASSIEVTGTNQPQHF. The CDR3 region has the DNA TGTGCCAGTAGTATAGAGGTGACAGGGACGAATCAGCCCCAGCATTTT.

This clone was observed a handful of times. This chain connects TRBV7-8 to TRBJ2-1; D ambiguous. V was cut by 5 bases and J by 4 bases, with 3 bases left in between. Germline CDR1 reads SGHVS; CDR2 reads FQNEAQ. CDR3 length: 11 residues. The chain's CDR3 is CASSTYNEQFF. The CDR3 region has the DNA TGTGCCAGCAGCACTTACAATGAGCAGTTCTTC.

The V call is TRBV28, the J call TRBJ2-3; no definite D call. Germline lookup yields CDR1 MDHEN and CDR2 SYDVKM. V lost 5 bases and J 6 bases, leaving 15 bases between the germline ends. The CDR3 totals 14 residues. The CDR3 spells CASSPPRGGDTQYF. CDR3 nucleotides: TGTGCCAGCAGTCCCCCCAGAGGCGGTGATACGCAGTATTTT. Using reference TRBV28 and TRBJ2-3 for the parts outside the CDR3, the full variable domain is DVKVTQSSRYLVKRTGEKVFLECVQDMDHENMFWYRQDPGLGLRLIYFSYDVKMKEKGDIPEGYSVSREKKERFSLILESASTNQTSMYLCASSPPRGGDTQYFGPGTRLTVL.

This clone was detected only a few times. CDR3 nucleotide sequence: TGTGCCAGCAGCTTAGGCCCTGGCGCCGAGAGGAGCTCCTACGAGCAGTACTTC. This encodes CASSLGPGAERSSYEQYF. The V gene is TRBV7-2, the J gene TRBJ2-7, with unresolved D. The ends were cut back, 1 base at V and 0 bases at J, with 19 bases in the middle. Germline V gene lookup returns CDR1 SGHTA and CDR2 FQGNSA. The CDR3 has 18 residues.

J is TRBJ1-5 and V is TRBV19, with D perhaps matching TRBD1 (5 bases). Trimming removed 3 bases from V and 0 bases from J, with 12 bases in between. This CDR3 has 16 residues. Germline CDR1 and CDR2: LNHDA and SQIVND (reference sequence). The CDR3 DNA sequence: TGTGCCAGTAGTATTGGCCAGGGTTATAGCAATCAGCCCCAGCATTTT. It translates to CASSIGQGYSNQPQHF.

This clone was counted only a few times. The rearrangement uses TRBV7-9 and TRBJ1-3; D remains unclear. This CDR3 region has 15 residues. In germline, CDR1 is SEHNR, CDR2 FQNEAQ (reference sequence). The V end lost 5 bases, the J end lost 1 base, and 12 bases lay between the germline ends. The CDR3 bases are TGTGCCAGCAGCCTACCCCTCGGGTCTGGAAACACCATATATTTT. It yields the protein CASSLPLGSGNTIYF. The full variable domain, rest sourced from reference TRBV7-9 and TRBJ1-3, is DTGVSQNPRHKITKRGQNVTFRCDPISEHNRLYWYRQTLGQGPEFLTYFQNEAQLEKSRLLSDRFSAERPKGSFSTLEIQRTEQGDSAMYLCASSLPLGSGNTIYFGEGSWLTVV.

This clone showed up just a few times. The chain couples TRBV12-5 to TRBJ2-3; 10 bases are shared with TRBD2. The V gene's germline CDR1 is LGHNT and CDR2 FRNRAP. The V and J ends lost 1 base and 3 bases, in that order; junction bases with no gene match: 4. The CDR3 extends over 16 amino acids. The CDR3 loop reads CASGLAASGGTDTQYF. The CDR3 DNA reads as TGTGCTAGTGGTTTGGCGGCTAGCGGGGGTACAGATACGCAGTATTTT.

The rearrangement uses TRBV4-1 and TRBJ2-1; weak D call: TRBD2 (6 bases). Deletions cut 3 bases from V and 0 bases from J, with 12 bases between. The CDR3 consists of 16 residues. Looked up from germline, CDR1 is MGHRA and CDR2 is YSYEKL. DNA of the CDR3: TGCGCCAGCAGCCATCCTGGGGGGAGCTCCTACAATGAGCAGTTCTTC. Translation: CASSHPGGSSYNEQFF.

This clone occurred a few times. The chain couples TRBV25-1 to TRBJ1-4; D unclear. V gave up 1 base and J gave up 8 bases, with 14 bases separating them. CDR3 length: 15 amino acids. Germline CDR1 is MGHDK and CDR2 is SYGVNS. CDR3 in DNA: TGTGCCAGCAGTGAATTCGGCAGAGGAGGGGAAAAACTGTTTTTT. Residues: CASSEFGRGGEKLFF.

The CDR3 DNA follows: TGTGCCTGGAGTGTAGGGACAGGGGGCACTGAAGCTTTCTTT. Protein: CAWSVGTGGTEAFF. The V gene is TRBV30, the J gene TRBJ1-1, with 11 bases fitting TRBD1. The CDR3 totals 14 residues. Losses at the gene ends were 0 bases for V and 4 bases for J; bases not matched to a gene: 1. The V gene's germline CDR1 is GTSNPN and CDR2 SVGIG (reference sequence).

The gene calls are TRBV6-1 and TRBJ1-2; D might be TRBD1 (5 bases). V was pared by 2 bases and J by 8 bases, with 15 bases between. Per the germline V gene, CDR1 is MNHNS and CDR2 is SASEGT. CDR3 length equals 14 residues. The CDR3, as DNA: TGTGCCAGCAGTGAAAGGGGAGGCCTTGAGGGCTACACCTTC. It yields the protein CASSERGGLEGYTF.

The V call is TRBV9, the J call TRBJ2-2, with TRBD2 matching 10 bases. With 0 bases clipped from V and 5 bases from J, the junction kept 7 bases outside the gene matches. This CDR3 is 17 amino acids long. The germline V gene encodes CDR1 SGDLS and CDR2 YYNGEE. In DNA form, the CDR3 reads TGTGCCAGCAGCGTAGCCCCTAGCGGGGGAGGAACCGGGGAGCTGTTTTTT. The encoded protein is CASSVAPSGGGTGELFF.

This sequence joins TRBV5-1 and TRBJ1-1; 12 bases are shared with TRBD1. The CDR3 loop spans 15 amino acids. After removal of 4 bases from V and 7 bases from J, the junction contained 8 bases not matched to a gene. Per the germline V gene, CDR1 is SGHRS and CDR2 is YFSETQ. CDR3 protein: CASSPGQGAVLEAFF. For the CDR3, the DNA is TGCGCCAGCAGCCCGGGACAGGGGGCCGTCCTTGAAGCTTTCTTT.

This clone was seen a handful of times. The chain recombines TRBV9 with TRBJ2-5; 14 nucleotides match TRBD2. CDR3 size: 18 residues. V was pared by 4 bases and J by 10 bases, with 18 bases of the junction left unmatched. Germline CDR1 is SGDLS and CDR2 is YYNGEE. In DNA form, the CDR3 reads TGTGCCAGCAGCACGGGCCCCACTACCGGGACTAGCGGGAGTAACCAGTACTTC. It encodes CASSTGPTTGTSGSNQYF.

This clone showed up just a few times. V gene TRBV11-3 combines with J gene TRBJ2-3; the match to TRBD2 covers 10 bases. The V segment lost 1 base and the J segment 4 bases; nucleotides outside the gene matches: 5. The length of the CDR3 is 16 residues. Germline assignment: CDR1 SGHNT and CDR2 YENEEA. As DNA, the CDR3 is TGTGCCAGCAGCTTAGTGGCAGCGGGAGGGTCAGATACGCAGTATTTT. Protein: CASSLVAAGGSDTQYF.

V usage is TRBV7-8 and J usage is TRBJ1-1; tentatively, D is TRBD1 (5 bases). The CDR3 loop spans 13 amino acids. Between the trimmed V and J ends, which lost 2 bases and 1 base, there was a span of 5 bases. Germline CDR1 reads SGHVS; CDR2 reads FQNEAQ. The CDR3 DNA sequence: TGTGCCAGCAGCTTAAGGGGGAACACTGAAGCTTTCTTT. It is translated as CASSLRGNTEAFF.

In its sample, this clone was seen a few times. J is TRBJ1-1 and V is TRBV29-1; TRBD1 might be the D (5 bases). The V gene's germline CDR1 is SQVTM and CDR2 ANQGSEA. The V and J ends lost 4 bases and 2 bases respectively, with 11 bases between them. The CDR3 runs 13 residues. The CDR3 is CSVGPTVNTEAFF. The CDR3 nucleotides are TGCAGCGTTGGCCCGACAGTCAACACTGAAGCTTTCTTT.

The chain combines TRBV2 with TRBJ1-5, with D unresolved. Germline values: CDR1 SNHLY, CDR2 FYNNEI. The CDR3 length is 14 residues. Trimming removed 8 bases from V and 2 bases from J, with 13 bases in between. CDR3 protein: CASQYVSGNQPQHF. For the CDR3, the DNA is TGTGCCAGCCAGTACGTATCAGGCAATCAGCCCCAGCATTTT.

This clone showed up just a few times. The chain is built from TRBV19 and TRBJ1-5; D uncertain. The CDR3 contains 14 residues. Germline CDR1 LNHDA, CDR2 SQIVND (reference sequence). Trimming took 3 bases from V and 3 from J, leaving 9 bases between them. CDR3 loop: CASSIGQFNQPQHF. As DNA, the CDR3 is TGTGCCAGTAGTATTGGGCAGTTCAATCAGCCCCAGCATTTT. The entire variable domain, with the rest obtained from reference TRBV19 and TRBJ1-5, is as follows: DGGITQSPKYLFRKEGQNVTLSCEQNLNHDAMYWYRQDPGQGLRLIYYSQIVNDFQKGDIAEGYSVSREKKESFPLTVTSAQKNPTAFYLCASSIGQFNQPQHFGDGTRLSIL.

This clone was detected only a few times. V is TRBV5-6 and J is TRBJ1-1; D not certain. CDR3 length equals 13 residues. The germline V and J ends were trimmed by 4 bases and 1 base, with 8 bases remaining between them. The germline gives CDR1 SGHDT, CDR2 YYEEEE. CDR3 region: CASSRRANTEAFF. CDR3 in DNA: TGTGCCAGCAGCCGGAGGGCGAACACTGAAGCTTTCTTT.

This clone has only a few counts. J is TRBJ2-5 and V is TRBV6-1; the D is unclear. Between the trimmed V and J ends, which lost 2 bases and 4 bases, there was a span of 8 bases. This CDR3 comprises 13 residues. Germline V lookup: CDR1 MNHNS, CDR2 SASEGT. CDR3 residues: CASSESLPETQYF. The DNA of the CDR3 is TGTGCCAGCAGTGAAAGCCTCCCAGAGACCCAGTACTTC.